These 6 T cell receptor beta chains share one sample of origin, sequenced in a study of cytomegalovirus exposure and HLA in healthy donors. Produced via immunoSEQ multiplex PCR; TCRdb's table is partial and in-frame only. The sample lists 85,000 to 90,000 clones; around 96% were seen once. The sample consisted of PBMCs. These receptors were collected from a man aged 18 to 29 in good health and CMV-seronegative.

The CDR3 sequence: CASSPSGTGFLAKNIQYF. CDR3 nucleotide sequence: TGTGCCAGCAGTCCCAGCGGGACAGGGTTCTTAGCCAAAAACATTCAGTACTTC. The gene calls are TRBV27 and TRBJ2-4; TRBD1 agrees at 9 bases. The germline V gene encodes CDR1 MNHEY and CDR2 SMNVEV (reference sequence). The CDR3 sequence is 18 residues long. J was trimmed by 0 bases and V by 5 bases; bases with no gene match: 11.

CDR3 coding DNA: TGTGCCAGCAGTTACTCGATGGGGAGGCCTGAAGCTTTCTTT. This encodes CASSYSMGRPEAFF. The rearrangement joins TRBV6-5 to TRBJ1-1; D call uncertain. Trimming took 0 bases from V and 6 from J, leaving 11 bases between them. Germline V gene lookup returns CDR1 MNHEY and CDR2 SVGAGI. The CDR3 is 14 amino acids.

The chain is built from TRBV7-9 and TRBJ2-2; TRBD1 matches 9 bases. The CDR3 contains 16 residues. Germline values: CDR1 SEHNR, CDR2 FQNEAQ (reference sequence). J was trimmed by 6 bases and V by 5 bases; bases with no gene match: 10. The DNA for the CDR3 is TGTGCCAGCAGCCGCCCGGGACAGGGTTATTCCGGGGAGCTGTTTTTT. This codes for CASSRPGQGYSGELFF.

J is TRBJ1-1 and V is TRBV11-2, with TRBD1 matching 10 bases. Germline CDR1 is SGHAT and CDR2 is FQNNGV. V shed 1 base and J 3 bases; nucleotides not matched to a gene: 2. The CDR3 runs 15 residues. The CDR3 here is CASSLGQGADTEAFF. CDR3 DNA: TGTGCCAGCAGCTTAGGACAGGGGGCGGACACTGAAGCTTTCTTT.

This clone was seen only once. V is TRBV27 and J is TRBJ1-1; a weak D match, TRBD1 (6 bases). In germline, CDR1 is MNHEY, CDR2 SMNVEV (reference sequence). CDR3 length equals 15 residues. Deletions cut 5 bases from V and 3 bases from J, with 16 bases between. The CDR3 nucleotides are TGTGCCAGCAGTCCCCGGGACAAAGGGGACACTGAAGCTTTCTTT. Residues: CASSPRDKGDTEAFF.

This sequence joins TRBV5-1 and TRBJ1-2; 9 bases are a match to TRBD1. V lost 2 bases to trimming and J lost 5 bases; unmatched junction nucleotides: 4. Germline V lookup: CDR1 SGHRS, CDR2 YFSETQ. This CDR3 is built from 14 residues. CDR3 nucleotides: TGCGCCAGCAGCTTAGGGACAGGGACTTATGGCTACACCTTC. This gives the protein CASSLGTGTYGYTF.